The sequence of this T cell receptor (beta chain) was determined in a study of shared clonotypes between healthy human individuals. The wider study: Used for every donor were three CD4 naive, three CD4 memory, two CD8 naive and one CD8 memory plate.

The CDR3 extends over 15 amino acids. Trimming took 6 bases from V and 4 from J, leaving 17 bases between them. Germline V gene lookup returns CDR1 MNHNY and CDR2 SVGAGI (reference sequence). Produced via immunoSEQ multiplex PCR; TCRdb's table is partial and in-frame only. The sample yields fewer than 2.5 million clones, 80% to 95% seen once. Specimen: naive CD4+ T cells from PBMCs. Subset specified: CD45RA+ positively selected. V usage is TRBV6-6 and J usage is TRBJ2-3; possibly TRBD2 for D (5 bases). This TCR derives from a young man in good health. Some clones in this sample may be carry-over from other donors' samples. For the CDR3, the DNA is TGTGCCAGCAGGGGATGGAATAGAGGGCCAGATACGCAGTATTTT. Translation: CASRGWNRGPDTQYF.